The clone carrying this T cell receptor (beta chain) has just a few counts. Its antigen remains unknown. This entry is derived from a study of response to subunit inactivated influenza vaccine. TCRdb re-analysed the RT-PCR reads in MiXCR, keeping a single row per CDR3 protein. The sample consists of 540,000 or so distinct CDR3 sequences, about an eighth of them appearing once. General observations from the study: The study's authors posited that every seasonal influenza vaccination enlists few new T cells.

After removal of 4 bases from V and 4 bases from J, the junction contained 16 bases not matched to a gene. This CDR3 comprises 19 residues. CDR1 MGHRA and CDR2 YSYEKL come from the germline V gene. Source: PBMCs from blood, taken around seven weeks after vaccination. The rearrangement links TRBV4-1 to TRBJ2-2; 9 bases are a match to TRBD2. This TCR came from a man aged 50 to 59 who received an inactivated influenza vaccine. CDR3 coding DNA: TGCGCCAGCAGCCCGCAGATCATTCGACTAGCGGATTCCACCGGGGAGCTGTTTTTT. It specifies CASSPQIIRLADSTGELFF.